These 16 T cell receptor beta chains originate from one sample sequenced in a study of T cell responses to AZD1222 COVID-19 vaccine (dated by TCRdb to the early 2020s). Library prep was done by the immunoSEQ multiplex PCR assay. The table was pulled from immuneACCESS by TCRdb, which kept in-frame rearrangements only. Such tables lose some clones; where checked, under half of the loss comes from unresolved V genes, and the rest has no known cause. The sample records tens of thousands of clones, around nine tenths of which are singletons. 4.5% of the sample comes from the top ten. What this sample's time point label stands for: baseline before first vaccination. Taken with the paper, the label for treatment or condition translates to: meningococcal conjugate vaccine given as trial control. The sequenced sample was peripheral blood, obtained on day 0 of MenACWY control vaccination. The source of these receptors is an adult in good health.

J is TRBJ2-3 and V is TRBV29-1; 9 bases are a match to TRBD2. J lost 4 bases, V lost 3 bases, and 8 bases had no gene match. The CDR3 is 15 amino acids. Germline CDR1 and CDR2: SQVTM and ANQGSEA. The CDR3 DNA sequence: TGCAGCGTTGAGGGGCGGGAGGGCCCGTCAGATACGCAGTATTTT. Translating gives CSVEGREGPSDTQYF.

The rearrangement uses TRBV9 and TRBJ1-2, with D maybe TRBD1 (5 bases). V was trimmed by 4 bases and J by 8 bases, leaving 21 bases between them. The CDR3 loop spans 15 amino acids. Germline V gives CDR1 SGDLS, CDR2 YYNGEE. The CDR3: CASSFGTLHVGGYTF. The CDR3 DNA is TGTGCCAGCAGCTTCGGGACCCTTCATGTGGGGGGCTACACCTTC.

The gene calls are TRBV9 and TRBJ2-1; D may be TRBD1 (6 bases). V was cut by 2 bases and J by 5 bases, with 8 bases left in between. Per the germline V gene, CDR1 is SGDLS and CDR2 is YYNGEE. There are 13 residues in the CDR3. CDR3 region: CASSVGQHNEQFF. CDR3 nucleotide sequence: TGTGCCAGCAGCGTCGGACAGCACAATGAGCAGTTCTTC.

The V gene is TRBV27, the J gene TRBJ2-1; TRBD1 agrees at 10 bases. V was clipped by 1 base and J by 3 bases; unmatched bases: 9. In germline, CDR1 is MNHEY, CDR2 SMNVEV (reference sequence). CDR3 size: 18 residues. DNA for the CDR3: TGTGCCAGCAGTTTATATCAACCGGGACAGGGGTTCTACAATGAGCAGTTCTTC. Protein product: CASSLYQPGQGFYNEQFF.

V usage is TRBV6-5 and J usage is TRBJ2-1, with TRBD2 matching 11 bases. CDR3 length: 15 amino acids. Germline lookup yields CDR1 MNHEY and CDR2 SVGAGI. With 5 bases clipped from V and 6 bases from J, the junction kept 6 bases outside the gene matches. CDR3 protein: CASSPTSGSVNEQFF. The CDR3 DNA is TGTGCCAGCAGTCCAACTAGCGGGAGTGTCAATGAGCAGTTCTTC.

This clone showed up just once. The genes are TRBV11-2 and TRBJ1-1; TRBD1 agrees at 7 bases. CDR3 length equals 15 residues. Germline trimming cut 5 bases from V and 6 bases from J; bases unmatched to any gene: 12. The germline V gene encodes CDR1 SGHAT and CDR2 FQNNGV. The DNA of the CDR3 is TGTGCCAGCAGCGATGGCACGGGACAGAGGGCTGAAGCTTTCTTT. It encodes CASSDGTGQRAEAFF.

The genes are TRBV5-1 and TRBJ2-1, with 8 bases matching TRBD1. The germline V gene encodes CDR1 SGHRS and CDR2 YFSETQ. The CDR3 is 14 amino acids. The junction had 2 bases not matched to a gene; V was cut back by 4 bases and J by 2 bases. This CDR3 reads CASSQDRAYNEQFF. CDR3 DNA sequence: TGCGCCAGCAGCCAGGACAGGGCCTACAATGAGCAGTTCTTC.

CDR3 in amino acids: CATLGPWKTYEQYF. The CDR3 DNA reads TGTGCCACCCTCGGGCCCTGGAAGACCTACGAGCAGTACTTC. The chain couples TRBV24-1 to TRBJ2-7; D remains ambiguous. With 9 bases removed from V and 2 bases from J, the gap between germline ends came to 16 bases. This CDR3 contains 14 residues. The germline gives CDR1 KGHDR, CDR2 SFDVKD.

The chain uses TRBV28 and TRBJ1-1; D uncertain. Germline CDR1 reads MDHEN; CDR2 reads SYDVKM. The CDR3 covers 14 residues. Trimming shortened V by 5 bases and J by 1 base, and 11 bases separated the two germline ends. The CDR3 is CASSPPAKNTEAFF. CDR3 nucleotide sequence: TGTGCCAGCAGTCCCCCGGCGAAGAACACTGAAGCTTTCTTT. Together with reference TRBV28 and TRBJ1-1, the CDR3 gives the full variable domain: DVKVTQSSRYLVKRTGEKVFLECVQDMDHENMFWYRQDPGLGLRLIYFSYDVKMKEKGDIPEGYSVSREKKERFSLILESASTNQTSMYLCASSPPAKNTEAFFGQGTRLTVV.

This clone showed up just a few times. This chain connects TRBV6-6 to TRBJ2-6; TRBD2 is a possible D gene (6 bases). In germline, CDR1 is MNHNY, CDR2 SVGAGI (reference sequence). The CDR3 is made up of 14 amino acids. V was shortened by 2 bases and J by 4 bases, with 6 bases between the two germline ends. The CDR3 coding sequence is TGTGCCAGCAGTTACCGGGGGGGGGCCAACGTCCTGACTTTC. Translating gives CASSYRGGANVLTF.

The chain uses TRBV2 and TRBJ1-5, with TRBD1 as a possible D gene (5 bases). Germline CDR1 is SNHLY and CDR2 is FYNNEI. V was cut by 8 bases and J by 1 base, with 12 bases left in between. The CDR3 has 14 amino acids. CDR3 nucleotide sequence: TGTGCCAGCGAGGTTGACAGCAGCAATCAGCCCCAGCATTTT. Encoded protein: CASEVDSSNQPQHF.

V gene TRBV30 combines with J gene TRBJ1-2; D is uncertain. Trimming cost V 2 bases and J 4 bases, with 5 bases left between them. This CDR3 has 11 amino acids. Germline V CDR1 and CDR2: GTSNPN, SVGIG (reference sequence). The CDR3: CAWSRTYGYTF. CDR3 in DNA: TGTGCCTGGAGTCGAACCTATGGCTACACCTTC.

The rearrangement links TRBV3-1 (or the pseudogene TRBV3-2) to TRBJ2-7; 12 nucleotides agree with TRBD2. J gave up 2 bases and V 8 bases, and 1 base lay outside the gene matches. Per the germline V gene, CDR1 is LGHDT and CDR2 is YNNKEL (reference sequence). The CDR3 runs to 13 residues. The CDR3 is CASGLAGTYEQYF. The CDR3, as DNA: TGTGCCAGCGGACTAGCGGGAACCTACGAGCAGTACTTC.

V and J are TRBV7-6 and TRBJ2-5; D is tentatively TRBD1 or TRBD2 (5 bases each). Germline assignment: CDR1 SGHVS and CDR2 FNYEAQ. The CDR3 loop spans 18 amino acids. V dropped 5 bases and J dropped 0 bases, with 22 bases sitting between them. CDR3 bases: TGTGCCAGCAGCCGGGGCAGTGGTGGGTCTGGGTACCAAGAGACCCAGTACTTC. It yields the protein CASSRGSGGSGYQETQYF.

The chain combines TRBV29-1 with TRBJ1-1; a weak D match, TRBD1 (5 bases). The V gene lost 6 bases and the J gene lost 1 base, with 12 bases spanning the gap. CDR1 is SQVTM and CDR2 is ANQGSEA in the germline V gene. The length of the CDR3 is 13 residues. CDR3 sequence: CSVIRETNTEAFF. The CDR3 DNA is TGCAGCGTCATCAGGGAAACGAACACTGAAGCTTTCTTT. The full variable domain, completed using reference TRBV29-1 and TRBJ1-1, is SAVISQKPSRDICQRGTSLTIQCQVDSQVTMMFWYRQQPGQSLTLIATANQGSEATYESGFVIDKFPISRPNLTFSTLTVSNMSPEDSSIYLCSVIRETNTEAFFGQGTRLTVV.

As to this clone: The sample contains more than one DNA sequence encoding this CDR3. The rearrangement joins TRBV18 to TRBJ2-5; D not certain. There are 13 residues in the CDR3. The V end lost 3 bases, the J end lost 0 bases, and 5 bases lay between the germline ends. Germline V CDR1 and CDR2: KGHSH, LQKENI. The CDR3, as DNA: TGTGCCAGCTCACCCGGGTACCAAGAGACCCAGTACTTC. This encodes CASSPGYQETQYF.